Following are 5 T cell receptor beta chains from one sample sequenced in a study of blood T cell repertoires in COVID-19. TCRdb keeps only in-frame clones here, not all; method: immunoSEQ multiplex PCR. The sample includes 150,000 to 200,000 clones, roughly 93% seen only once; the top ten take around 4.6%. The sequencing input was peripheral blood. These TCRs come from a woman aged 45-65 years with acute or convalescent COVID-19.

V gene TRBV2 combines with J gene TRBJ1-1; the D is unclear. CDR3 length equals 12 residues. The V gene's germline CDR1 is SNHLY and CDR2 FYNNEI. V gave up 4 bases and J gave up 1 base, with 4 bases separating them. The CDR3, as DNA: TGTGCCAGCAGTGCGAGGAACACTGAAGCTTTCTTT. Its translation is CASSARNTEAFF. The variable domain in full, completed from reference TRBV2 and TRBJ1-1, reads EPEVTQTPSHQVTQMGQEVILRCVPISNHLYFYWYRQILGQKVEFLVSFYNNEISEKSEIFDDQFSVERPDGSNFTLKIRSTKLEDSAMYFCASSARNTEAFFGQGTRLTVV.

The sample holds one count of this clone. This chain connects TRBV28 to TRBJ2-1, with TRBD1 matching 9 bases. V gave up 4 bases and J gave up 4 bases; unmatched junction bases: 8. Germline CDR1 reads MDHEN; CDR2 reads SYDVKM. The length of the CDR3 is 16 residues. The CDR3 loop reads CASSSPGQGVYNEQFF. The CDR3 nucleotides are TGTGCCAGCAGTTCGCCGGGACAGGGTGTTTACAATGAGCAGTTCTTC.

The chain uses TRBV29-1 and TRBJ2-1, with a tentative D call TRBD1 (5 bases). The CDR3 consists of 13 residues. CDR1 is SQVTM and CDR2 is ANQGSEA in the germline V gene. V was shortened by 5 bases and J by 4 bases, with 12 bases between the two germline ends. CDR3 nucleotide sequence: TGCAGCGTTTCCCAGGGTTCTTACAATGAGCAGTTCTTC. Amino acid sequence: CSVSQGSYNEQFF.

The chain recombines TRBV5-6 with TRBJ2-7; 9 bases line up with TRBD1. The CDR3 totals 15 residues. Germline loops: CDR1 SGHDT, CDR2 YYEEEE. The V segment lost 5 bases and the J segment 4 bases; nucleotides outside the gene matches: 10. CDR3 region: CASSSPGTGIYEQYF. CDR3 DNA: TGTGCCAGCAGTTCACCTGGGACAGGGATTTACGAGCAGTACTTC.

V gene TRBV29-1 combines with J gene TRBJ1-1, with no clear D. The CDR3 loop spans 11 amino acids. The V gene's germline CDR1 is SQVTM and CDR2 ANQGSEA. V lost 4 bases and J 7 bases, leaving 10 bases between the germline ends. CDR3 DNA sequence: TGCAGCGTTGTGGAGGGTCTTGAAGCTTTCTTT. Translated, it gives CSVVEGLEAFF.